This is a list of T cell receptor beta chains from one sample in a study of early T cells in non-severe SARS-CoV-2 infection. MiXCR, applied by TCRdb to the 5' RACE reads, yields one record per CDR3 protein. The table lists around 58,000 distinct CDR3 sequences, about 7.6% of them singletons. The source material was whole blood, sampled at baseline. All receptors come from an adult who was a healthcare worker with PCR-confirmed SARS-CoV-2 infection or an uninfected control (not recorded which). CDR3s include the opening cysteine and the closing phenylalanine or tryptophan. D genes are given only for firm matches. A clone size is listed for some rows: how often the clone was seen (once, few, many), or a class if it is expanded.

V	J	D	size	CDR3	DNA
TRBV24-1	TRBJ1-2	.	few	CATSDRAEGYTF	TGTGCCACCAGTGACCGGGCGGAGGGCTACACCTTC
TRBV11-2	TRBJ1-3	.	few	CASSSGYSTGNTIYF	TGTGCCAGCAGCTCCGGGTACAGCACTGGAAACACCATATATTTT
TRBV7-9	TRBJ2-1	.	many	CASSPTGNEQFF	TGTGCCAGCAGTCCCACAGGGAATGAGCAGTTCTTC
TRBV5-4	TRBJ2-3	.	.	CASSWDISTDTQYF	TGTGCCAGCAGCTGGGACATTAGCACAGATACGCAGTATTTT
TRBV11-3	TRBJ2-2	.	.	CASSLDRMTGPNTGELFF	TGTGCCAGCAGCTTAGACCGAATGACAGGTCCGAACACCGGGGAGCTGTTTTTT
TRBV10-3	TRBJ2-7	.	few	CAISETGYEQYF	TGTGCCATCAGTGAGACAGGCTACGAGCAGTACTTC
TRBV16	TRBJ2-3	TRBD2	once	CASSQFPSGDITDTQYF	TGTGCCAGCAGCCAATTTCCTAGCGGAGACATCACAGATACGCAGTATTTT
TRBV3-1	TRBJ2-1	.	many	CASSQAGQSSYNEQFF	TGTGCCAGCAGCCAAGCCGGACAGAGCTCCTACAATGAGCAGTTCTTC
TRBV20-1	TRBJ2-1	TRBD1	few	CSARRGTGNEQFF	TGCAGTGCTAGAAGAGGGACAGGGAATGAGCAGTTCTTC
TRBV13	TRBJ2-7	TRBD1	many	CASSPRWGQTYEQYF	TGTGCCAGCAGCCCGCGATGGGGACAGACTTACGAGCAGTACTTC
TRBV20-1	TRBJ1-6	TRBD1	many	CSAREWDRGNSPLHF	TGCAGTGCTAGAGAATGGGACAGGGGGAACTCACCCCTCCACTTT
TRBV28	TRBJ2-1	TRBD2	few	CASSLWRGPRGDEQFF	TGTGCCAGCAGTTTATGGCGGGGTCCCCGGGGGGATGAGCAGTTCTTC
TRBV20-1	TRBJ1-1	.	.	CSARDPVAAFF	TGCAGTGCTAGAGACCCGGTTGCAGCTTTCTTT
TRBV19	TRBJ2-7	.	many	CASSMIHLGPLRKQYF	TGTGCCAGTAGTATGATACACCTGGGACCACTTAGGAAGCAGTACTTC
TRBV27	TRBJ2-5	.	few	CASSLGGAWETQYF	TGTGCCAGCAGCCTAGGGGGGGCCTGGGAGACCCAGTACTTC
TRBV14	TRBJ2-6	TRBD1	.	CASSPGQGLSGANVLTF	TGTGCCAGCAGCCCGGGACAGGGGCTCTCTGGGGCCAACGTCCTGACTTTC
TRBV2	TRBJ2-7	TRBD1	many	CASRDRSYEQYF	TGTGCCAGCAGGGACAGGAGTTACGAGCAGTACTTC
TRBV4-1	TRBJ2-1	.	.	CAASSAKSSYNEQFF	TGCGCCGCGTCTAGCGCTAAGAGCTCCTACAATGAGCAGTTCTTC
TRBV6-5	TRBJ2-1	.	many	CASSYAQLGEQFF	TGTGCCAGCAGTTACGCGCAGTTGGGTGAGCAGTTCTTC
TRBV7-9	TRBJ2-2	.	few	CASSLAPAGNTGELFF	TGTGCCAGCAGCTTAGCCCCAGCGGGGAACACCGGGGAGCTGTTTTTT
TRBV30	TRBJ1-6	.	few	CAWSVLAGDSPLHF	TGTGCCTGGAGTGTACTTGCAGGAGATTCACCCCTCCACTTT
TRBV7-9	TRBJ1-3	TRBD1	.	CASSSDRGRSGNTIYF	TGTGCCAGCAGCTCCGACAGGGGTAGAAGTGGAAACACCATATATTTT
TRBV28	TRBJ2-7	.	many	CASSTHPNYEQYF	TGTGCCAGCAGTACCCACCCGAACTACGAGCAGTACTTC
TRBV7-2	TRBJ2-5	.	.	CASSLAHLQETQYF	TGTGCCAGCAGCTTAGCCCACCTTCAAGAGACCCAGTACTTC
TRBV20-1	TRBJ1-2	TRBD1	.	CSASTGGNGYTF	TGCAGTGCTAGCACAGGGGGCAATGGCTACACCTTC
TRBV18	TRBJ2-7	TRBD2	few	CASSRALAGGTSYEQYF	TGTGCCAGCTCTCGCGCACTAGCGGGAGGAACCTCCTACGAGCAGTACTTC
TRBV7-2	TRBJ2-1	.	.	CATSWVVGSYNEQFF	TGTGCCACCAGTTGGGTTGTAGGCTCCTACAATGAGCAGTTCTTC
TRBV6-5	TRBJ2-2	.	few	CASSKQLGTTGELFF	TGTGCCAGCAGTAAACAACTAGGAACAACCGGGGAGCTGTTTTTT
TRBV18	TRBJ2-5	.	.	CASSPPTRKDQETQYF	TGTGCCAGCTCACCACCGACGAGAAAAGATCAAGAGACCCAGTACTTC
TRBV3-1	TRBJ2-1	.	few	CASSQELDNEQFF	TGTGCCAGCAGCCAAGAGTTGGATAATGAGCAGTTCTTC
TRBV12-3/TRBV12-4	TRBJ2-5	TRBD2	few	CASSLKVLAAQETQYF	TGTGCCAGCAGTTTGAAGGTACTAGCGGCCCAAGAGACCCAGTACTTC
TRBV7-9	TRBJ2-6	.	many	CASSAGTAYSTGANVLTF	TGTGCCAGCAGCGCCGGGACCGCTTATTCGACTGGGGCCAACGTCCTGACTTTC
TRBV24-1	TRBJ1-6	.	.	CATSDPGLSDSPLHF	TGTGCCACCAGTGATCCAGGGTTATCGGATTCACCCCTCCACTTT
TRBV6-6	TRBJ2-3	.	.	CASIRRDFGIIPDTQYF	TGTGCCAGCATCCGACGGGACTTTGGAATCATCCCAGATACGCAGTATTTT
TRBV18	TRBJ1-1	TRBD1	few	CASSPSRDSNTEAFF	TGTGCCAGCTCACCGAGCCGGGACAGTAACACTGAAGCTTTCTTT
TRBV5-1	TRBJ2-3	.	many	CASSLAWTIHSTQYF	TGCGCCAGCAGCTTGGCCTGGACTATCCACAGTACGCAGTATTTT
TRBV11-1	TRBJ2-1	.	.	CASSLGTEQFF	TGTGCCAGCAGCCTAGGAACTGAGCAGTTCTTC
TRBV5-1	TRBJ2-3	.	few	CASVDVTSTDTQYF	TGCGCCAGCGTCGATGTGACTAGCACAGATACGCAGTATTTT
TRBV28	TRBJ2-7	.	few	CASSLSVFLASGEQYF	TGTGCCAGCAGTTTATCAGTCTTCCTAGCGTCGGGGGAGCAGTACTTC
TRBV28	TRBJ2-1	TRBD1	.	CASSNDRGLEQFF	TGTGCCAGCAGTAACGACAGGGGCCTAGAGCAGTTCTTC
TRBV27	TRBJ1-1	TRBD1	many	CASSSLWGQGAYTEAFF	TGTGCCAGCAGTTCACTTTGGGGACAGGGGGCGTACACTGAAGCTTTCTTT
TRBV7-2	TRBJ2-7	.	many	CASRRTGKAEQYF	TGTGCCAGCAGGCGTACAGGGAAAGCCGAGCAGTACTTC
TRBV15	TRBJ2-7	TRBD1	.	CAVSRDRGYEQYF	TGTGCCGTATCCCGGGACAGGGGCTACGAGCAGTACTTC
TRBV9	TRBJ2-1	.	many	CASSVVGTLVNEQFF	TGTGCCAGCAGCGTAGTGGGGACTTTGGTGAATGAGCAGTTCTTC
TRBV6-2/TRBV6-3	TRBJ2-6	TRBD1	.	CASVRDRGYSGANVLTF	TGTGCCAGCGTACGGGACAGGGGGTACTCTGGGGCCAACGTCCTGACTTTC
TRBV7-3	TRBJ2-1	.	.	CASSPRGGHNEQFF	TGTGCCAGCAGCCCCAGGGGAGGGCACAATGAGCAGTTCTTC
TRBV7-3	TRBJ2-1	TRBD2	many	CASSRTRDNEQFF	TGTGCCAGCAGCCGGACTAGAGACAATGAGCAGTTCTTC
TRBV11-1	TRBJ2-5	TRBD1	many	CASSLTPRGRNQETQYF	TGTGCCAGCAGCTTGACCCCCAGGGGGCGGAACCAAGAGACCCAGTACTTC